The 8 T cell receptor beta chains listed next were all sequenced from one sample in a study of OX40 agonist ivuxolimab in advanced cancers. Measured with immunoSEQ multiplex PCR; TCRdb has only the in-frame clones, and not every one. Of tens of thousands of clones in the sample, approximately 81% are singletons; the top ten hold roughly a quarter. The sample consisted of CD4+ or CD8+ T cells sorted from blood, taken in a trial of the OX40 agonist ivuxolimab. These receptors came from an adult with an advanced solid tumor such as melanoma, head and neck, liver or kidney cancer.

The chain uses TRBV10-3 and TRBJ2-7; no clear D gene. The CDR3 consists of 12 residues. Trimming shortened V by 5 bases and J by 0 bases, and 5 bases separated the two germline ends. The germline V gene encodes CDR1 ENHRY and CDR2 SYGVKD. The CDR3 region is CAISPSSYEQYF. The CDR3 DNA follows: TGTGCCATCAGTCCAAGCTCCTACGAGCAGTACTTC.

CDR3 in DNA: TGTGCCAGCATACCTTCTAGTGGGGTAGGGAATGAGCAGTTCTTC. It specifies CASIPSSGVGNEQFF. The chain links TRBV2 to TRBJ2-1, with no clear D. V dropped 7 bases and J dropped 7 bases, with 20 bases sitting between them. This CDR3 is 15 amino acids long. In germline, CDR1 is SNHLY, CDR2 FYNNEI. The complete variable domain, with remaining parts taken from reference TRBV2 and TRBJ2-1, reads EPEVTQTPSHQVTQMGQEVILRCVPISNHLYFYWYRQILGQKVEFLVSFYNNEISEKSEIFDDQFSVERPDGSNFTLKIRSTKLEDSAMYFCASIPSSGVGNEQFFGPGTRLTVL.

On this clone itself: The junction departs from germline at one end; a sequencing error may be responsible. V usage is TRBV19 and J usage is TRBJ2-4; 7 nucleotides agree with TRBD2. The CDR3 has 15 residues. Per the germline V gene, CDR1 is LNHDA and CDR2 is SQIVND (reference sequence). The CDR3 DNA sequence: TGTGCCTCTCATTCTCGTGGGGACGGTTATCTTCGGGGGGTCTTC. It translates to CASHSRGDGYLRGVF.

This clone was detected only once. The chain couples TRBV19 to TRBJ2-1; D gene unclear. The V gene lost 3 bases and the J gene lost 4 bases, with 7 bases spanning the gap. Germline lookup yields CDR1 LNHDA and CDR2 SQIVND (reference sequence). The CDR3 totals 13 residues. In nucleotides, the CDR3 is TGTGCCAGTAGTATGTCGGTTTACAATGAGCAGTTCTTC. It encodes CASSMSVYNEQFF.

The J gene is TRBJ1-1, the V gene TRBV6-6; D remains unclear. The CDR3 length is 13 residues. The ends were cut back, 8 bases at V and 0 bases at J, with 10 bases in the middle. Germline CDR1 reads MNHNY; CDR2 reads SVGAGI (reference sequence). This CDR3 reads CASSGGMNTEAFF. The DNA of the CDR3 is TGTGCCAGCTCAGGAGGGATGAACACTGAAGCTTTCTTT.

The genes are TRBV9 and TRBJ1-6, with 7 bases aligning to TRBD1. Trimming at V came to 0 bases and at J to 10 bases, leaving 1 base not matched to a gene. The length of the CDR3 is 13 residues. The germline gives CDR1 SGDLS, CDR2 YYNGEE. In DNA form, the CDR3 reads TGTGCCAGCAGCGTAGACAGGGGATCACCCCTCCACTTT. Protein: CASSVDRGSPLHF.

V is TRBV9 and J is TRBJ2-7, with a possible D match to TRBD1 (6 bases). Trimming pared 5 bases from V and 4 bases from J, leaving 16 bases between. Germline V gene lookup returns CDR1 SGDLS and CDR2 YYNGEE. This CDR3 contains 14 residues. CDR3 protein: CASSAGTSPYEQYF. In DNA form, the CDR3 reads TGTGCCAGCAGTGCCGGGACATCCCCTTACGAGCAGTACTTC.

The J gene is TRBJ2-7, the V gene TRBV27; 7 bases align to TRBD1. CDR1 MNHEY and CDR2 SMNVEV come from the germline V gene (reference sequence). V shed 3 bases and J 1 base; nucleotides not matched to a gene: 9. The CDR3 runs to 16 residues. The CDR3 DNA follows: TGTGCCAGCAGTTTCTCCGGGACAGCCGCTTCCTACGAGCAGTACTTC. Translating it yields CASSFSGTAASYEQYF.